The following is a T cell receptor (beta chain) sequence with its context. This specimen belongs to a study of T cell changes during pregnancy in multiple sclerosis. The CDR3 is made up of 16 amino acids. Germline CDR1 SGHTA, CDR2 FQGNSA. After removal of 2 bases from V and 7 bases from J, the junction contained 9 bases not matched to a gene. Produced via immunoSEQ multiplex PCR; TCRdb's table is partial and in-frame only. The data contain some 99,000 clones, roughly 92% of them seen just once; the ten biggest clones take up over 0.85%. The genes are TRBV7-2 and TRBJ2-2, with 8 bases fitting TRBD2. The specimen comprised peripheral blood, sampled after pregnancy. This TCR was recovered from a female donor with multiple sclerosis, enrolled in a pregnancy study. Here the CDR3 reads CASSLMSGRIVGELFF. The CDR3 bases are TGTGCCAGCAGCTTAATGAGCGGGAGAATTGTCGGGGAGCTGTTTTTT.